This T cell receptor (beta chain) was sequenced for a study of Ad26.COV2.S vaccination and SARS-CoV-2 variants. In the study overall: Once, or twice with 56 days between doses, Ad26.COV2.S was given intramuscularly.

This clone has more than one count but fewer than ten. The target antigen is unknown. Repertoires were generated with immunoSEQ multiplex PCR, while TCRdb's copy carries only in-frame clones and drops some. The table lists approximately 460,000 clones, roughly 87% of them singletons. Study-wide results and caveats: Relative to placebo recipients, vaccine recipients exhibited elevated spike-specific TCR breadth.

The CDR3 runs to 13 residues. In germline, CDR1 is KGHSH, CDR2 LQKENI. V lost 2 bases and J 11 bases, leaving 15 bases between the germline ends. Indicated treatment: about 20 received Ad26.COV2.S at low or high dose, single or two shots; about five received placebo; per-sample allocation not given. Collection of the samples took place on day 63 after the first injection of vaccine or placebo. This sequence joins TRBV18 and TRBJ1-1; D unclear. The sequence came from a person between 18 and 60 years old who received the Ad26.COV2.S COVID-19 vaccine or a placebo. This sample comprised peripheral blood, obtained in a trial of Ad26.COV2.S vaccine versus placebo. As DNA, the CDR3 is TGTGCCAGCTCACCAATCGGAACTCCGTTCGCTTTCTTT. This codes for CASSPIGTPFAFF.